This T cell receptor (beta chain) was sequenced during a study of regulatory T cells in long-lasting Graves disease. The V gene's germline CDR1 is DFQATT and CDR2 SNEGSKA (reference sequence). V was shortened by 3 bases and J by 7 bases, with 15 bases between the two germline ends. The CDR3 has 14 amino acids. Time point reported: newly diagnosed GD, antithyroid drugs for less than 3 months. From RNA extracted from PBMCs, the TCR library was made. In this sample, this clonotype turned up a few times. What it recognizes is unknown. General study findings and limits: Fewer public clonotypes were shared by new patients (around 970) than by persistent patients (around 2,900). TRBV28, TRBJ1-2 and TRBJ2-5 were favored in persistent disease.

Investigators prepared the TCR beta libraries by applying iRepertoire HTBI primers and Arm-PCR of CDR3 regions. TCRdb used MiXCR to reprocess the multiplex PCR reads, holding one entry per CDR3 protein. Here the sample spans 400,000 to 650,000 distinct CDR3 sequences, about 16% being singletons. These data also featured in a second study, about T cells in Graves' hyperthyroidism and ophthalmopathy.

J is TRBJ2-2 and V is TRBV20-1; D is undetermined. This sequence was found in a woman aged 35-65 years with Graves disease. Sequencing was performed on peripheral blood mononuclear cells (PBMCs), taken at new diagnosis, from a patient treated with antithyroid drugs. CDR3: CSASTAGLGGELFF. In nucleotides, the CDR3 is TGCAGTGCTAGTACGGCTGGTTTGGGCGGGGAGCTGTTTTTT.